One and the same sample provided the 32 T cell receptor beta chains below, sequenced in a study of blood T cells in healthy people across ages. Primers used in a second PCR of roughly 6 to 11 cycles were a sample-barcoded 5' primer and a J-beta primer mix. TCRdb fed the 5' RACE reads into MiXCR, producing one record per CDR3 protein. The table includes about 970,000 distinct CDR3 sequences, roughly 47% detected once. Material for sequencing was blood. The receptors derive from a woman in her sixties in good health.

This clonotype was observed a few times. This sequence joins TRBV20-1 and TRBJ2-1; 7 bases map to TRBD2. The end of the DNA fits TRBJ2-7 better, so the J call may be wrong. Germline assignment: CDR1 DFQATT and CDR2 SNEGSKA (reference sequence). CDR3 size: 14 residues. The CDR3 sequence: CSARAGPGGYEQYF. The CDR3, as DNA: TGCAGTGCTAGAGCGGGACCCGGGGGGTACGAGCAGTACTTC.

The J gene is TRBJ2-1, the V gene TRBV29-1, with a tentative D call TRBD1 (6 bases). The CDR3 totals 15 residues. The germline CDR1 and CDR2 sequences are SQVTM and ANQGSEA. The V end lost 1 base, the J end lost 3 bases, and 13 bases lay between the germline ends. The CDR3 here is CSVEGSRGSYNEQFF. The CDR3 DNA reads TGCAGCGTTGAAGGGAGCAGGGGAAGCTACAATGAGCAGTTCTTC.

This chain uses TRBV12-3 or TRBV12-4 with TRBJ2-5; TRBD2 aligns across 13 bases. CDR3 length equals 16 residues. V trimming: 3 bases; J trimming: 11 bases; junction bases outside the gene matches: 12. The CDR3 loop is CASSFSGTSGKYKQYF. In DNA, the CDR3 is TGTGCCAGCAGTTTTTCCGGGACTAGCGGGAAGTACAAGCAGTACTTC.

This clonotype has only a few counts. The chain employs TRBV7-9 and TRBJ2-5, with D unresolved. V was pared by 5 bases and J by 11 bases, with 21 bases between. The CDR3 runs to 14 residues. Per the germline V gene, CDR1 is SEHNR and CDR2 is FQNEAQ (reference sequence). The CDR3 loop reads CASSPGGGYNEQYF. The CDR3 DNA sequence: TGTGCCAGCAGCCCCGGCGGCGGCTACAATGAGCAGTACTTC.

The gene calls are TRBV3-1 and TRBJ2-7; 7 nucleotides line up with TRBD1. Trimming at V came to 3 bases and at J to 5 bases, leaving 4 bases not matched to a gene. The CDR3 is 13 amino acids. CDR1 and CDR2 (germline): LGHDT, YNNKEL (reference sequence). The CDR3 here is CASSHDRENEQYF. DNA of the CDR3: TGTGCCAGCAGCCATGACAGGGAGAACGAGCAGTACTTC.

This chain joins TRBV6-2 or TRBV6-3 and TRBJ1-1; D not resolved. Trimming pared 7 bases from V and 0 bases from J, leaving 9 bases between. The CDR3 spans 13 residues. In germline, CDR1 is MNHEY, CDR2 SVGEGT. The CDR3 reads CASIGQMNTEAFF. The CDR3 DNA reads as TGTGCCAGCATTGGGCAGATGAACACTGAAGCTTTCTTT.

This clonotype was seen only a few times. This chain joins TRBV20-1 and TRBJ1-2; 7 bases agree with TRBD1. Trimming at V came to 4 bases and at J to 8 bases, leaving 13 bases not matched to a gene. CDR3 length: 14 residues. Germline loops: CDR1 DFQATT, CDR2 SNEGSKA (reference sequence). The CDR3 DNA follows: TGCAGTGCTACAACGGGACAGATTATGTCCGGCTACACCTTC. Its translation: CSATTGQIMSGYTF.

A few counts support this clonotype. V usage is TRBV12-3 or TRBV12-4 and J usage is TRBJ2-5, with D perhaps matching TRBD1 (6 bases). The J call may be in error: the DNA end matches TRBJ2-7 better. CDR3 size: 15 residues. The CDR3 region is CASSLTPGTLIEQYF. The CDR3 DNA sequence: TGTGCCAGCAGCTTAACCCCTGGGACACTGATCGAGCAGTACTTC.

This chain links TRBV6-2 or TRBV6-3 with TRBJ2-5, with D perhaps TRBD2 (5 bases). V shed 5 bases and J shed 2 bases, with 18 bases lying between them. Per the germline V gene, CDR1 is MNHEY and CDR2 is SVGEGT. This CDR3 has 16 residues. CDR3 residues: CASSHALARFQETQYF. The CDR3 region has the DNA TGTGCCAGCAGTCACGCCTTAGCGAGATTTCAAGAGACCCAGTACTTC.

V gene TRBV20-1 combines with J gene TRBJ2-5; D ambiguous. V was clipped by 6 bases and J by 1 base, with 24 bases between them. The V gene's germline CDR1 is DFQATT and CDR2 SNEGSKA (reference sequence). This CDR3 has 17 residues. The CDR3 DNA is TGCAGTGCCCTTACCTGGAGCGTGGCGCCGGGCCAAGAGACCCAGTACTTC. Protein sequence: CSALTWSVAPGQETQYF.

The DNA for the CDR3 is TGTGCCATCAGTGAGTCAAACGCCGCAGGGGCTAACACAGATACGCAGTATTTT. Its translation: CAISESNAAGANTDTQYF. The chain links TRBV10-3 to TRBJ2-3; D may be TRBD1 (6 bases). The V end lost 0 bases, the J end lost 2 bases, and 18 bases lay between the germline ends. The CDR3 has 18 amino acids. The germline gives CDR1 ENHRY, CDR2 SYGVKD.

V is TRBV28 and J is TRBJ2-3; a possible D gene is TRBD1 (5 bases). Germline V lookup: CDR1 MDHEN, CDR2 SYDVKM. This CDR3 comprises 13 residues. The V end was cut by 3 bases, the J end by 6 bases, with 10 bases between. The CDR3 here is CASSFLGVDTQYF. In DNA form, the CDR3 reads TGTGCCAGCAGTTTCCTAGGGGTTGATACGCAGTATTTT.

This clonotype was counted a few times. This sequence may be a read error, since a much larger clone differs from it by one base. The CDR3 DNA sequence: TGTGCCAGCAGCCAGGCGGCTTCTGGGGCCAACGTCCTGACTTTC. Encoded protein: CASSQAASGANVLTF. The chain combines TRBV3-1 with TRBJ2-6; D call uncertain. Germline V gives CDR1 LGHDT, CDR2 YNNKEL (reference sequence). The CDR3 extends over 15 amino acids. V was cut by 3 bases and J by 1 base, with 7 bases left in between. Full variable domain (rest looked up from reference TRBV3-1 and TRBJ2-6): DTAVSQTPKYLVTQMGNDKSIKCEQNLGHDTMYWYKQDSKKFLKIMFSYNNKELIINETVPNRFSPKSPDKAHLNLHINSLELGDSAVYFCASSQAASGANVLTFGAGSRLTVL.

The chain recombines TRBV7-2 with TRBJ2-1; 11 bases map to TRBD2. CDR1 is SGHTA and CDR2 is FQGNSA in the germline V gene. V shed 4 bases, J shed 3 bases, and the junction held 5 bases outside the gene matches. The CDR3 covers 16 residues. The CDR3 region is CASSSTSGMFYNEQFF. CDR3 in DNA: TGTGCCAGCAGCTCGACTAGCGGGATGTTCTACAATGAGCAGTTCTTC.

The chain carries TRBV29-1 and TRBJ2-1; weak D call: TRBD2 (6 bases). TRBJ2-7 matches the DNA end more closely, so the J call is doubtful. The length of the CDR3 is 13 residues. Germline V gives CDR1 SQVTM, CDR2 ANQGSEA. The CDR3 sequence is CSVREFSYNEQYF. In DNA, the CDR3 is TGCAGCGTCCGGGAGTTCTCCTACAATGAGCAGTACTTC.

This clonotype was seen only a few times. The chain is built from TRBV20-1 and TRBJ2-1; a possible D gene is TRBD2 (5 bases). The CDR3 extends over 15 amino acids. The germline V gene encodes CDR1 DFQATT and CDR2 SNEGSKA (reference sequence). V was shortened by 3 bases and J by 0 bases, with 12 bases between the two germline ends. The CDR3 nucleotides are TGCAGTGCTAGTGGGTCGGAGGTCTCCTACAATGAGCAGTTCTTC. It translates to CSASGSEVSYNEQFF.

The chain joins TRBV10-3 to TRBJ2-5; no reliable D call. With 8 bases removed from V and 3 bases from J, the gap between germline ends came to 19 bases. Germline-derived CDR1 and CDR2 are ENHRY and SYGVKD. The CDR3 sequence is 15 residues long. CDR3 sequence: CAIGSVTEPKETQYF. CDR3 nucleotides: TGTGCCATCGGGTCAGTCACCGAGCCTAAAGAGACCCAGTACTTC.

This chain uses TRBV28 with TRBJ2-1; TRBD1 aligns across 8 bases. The CDR3 is 16 residues long. Germline V lookup: CDR1 MDHEN, CDR2 SYDVKM. V lost 3 bases and J lost 2; bases outside the gene matches: 6. The CDR3 nucleotides read TGTGCCAGCAGTTTTGCCGCACAGGGGGCCTACAATGAGCAGTTCTTC. Protein product: CASSFAAQGAYNEQFF.

This clonotype has more than one count but fewer than ten. This sequence joins TRBV7-2 and TRBJ2-5, with D maybe TRBD2 (6 bases). The germline V gene encodes CDR1 SGHTA and CDR2 FQGNSA. Trimming shortened V by 1 base and J by 5 bases, and 11 bases separated the two germline ends. The CDR3 spans 14 residues. DNA for the CDR3: TGTGCCAGCAGCTTAGAGGCAGGGAGGGAGACCCAGTACTTC. It specifies CASSLEAGRETQYF. The whole variable domain, filled in from reference TRBV7-2 and TRBJ2-5, reads GAGVSQSPSNKVTEKGKDVELRCDPISGHTALYWYRQSLGQGLEFLIYFQGNSAPDKSGLPSDRFSAERTGGSVSTLTIQRTQQEDSAVYLCASSLEAGRETQYFGPGTRLLVL.

This clonotype was seen only a few times. The chain couples TRBV4-1 to TRBJ2-7, with 9 bases fitting TRBD1. Trimming removed 4 bases from V and 7 bases from J; junction bases left unmatched: 11. There are 15 residues in the CDR3. CDR1 and CDR2 from the germline V gene are MGHRA and YSYEKL. CDR3 DNA: TGCGCCAGCAGCCCGGATCCGGGACAGGGTTCGGAGCAGTACTTC. It is translated as CASSPDPGQGSEQYF.

V usage is TRBV9 and J usage is TRBJ1-1; D remains ambiguous. Germline V gene lookup returns CDR1 SGDLS and CDR2 YYNGEE. The CDR3 covers 14 residues. V lost 2 bases and J lost 6, with 14 bases in between. The CDR3 loop is CASSVSLSEPEAFF. The CDR3, as DNA: TGTGCCAGCAGCGTGAGTCTTTCGGAGCCTGAAGCTTTCTTT.

In its sample, this clonotype was seen many times. J is TRBJ2-5 and V is TRBV29-1; D is unresolved. This CDR3 is built from 13 residues. The germline CDR1 and CDR2 sequences are SQVTM and ANQGSEA. Trimming pared 4 bases from V and 2 bases from J, leaving 11 bases between. CDR3 sequence: CSVARNLQETQYF. CDR3 nucleotide sequence: TGCAGCGTTGCCCGGAACCTACAAGAGACCCAGTACTTC.

This clonotype is a singleton in its sample. V gene TRBV12-3 or TRBV12-4 combines with J gene TRBJ2-5; 11 bases map to TRBD2. After removal of 5 bases from V and 4 bases from J, the junction contained 6 bases not matched to a gene. This CDR3 region has 15 residues. The CDR3, as DNA: TGTGCCAGCAGTGAACAGACTAGCGGGACAGAGACCCAGTACTTC. The encoded protein is CASSEQTSGTETQYF.

V usage is TRBV7-2 and J usage is TRBJ1-2; 9 nucleotides line up with TRBD1. Trimming took 5 bases from V and 2 from J; bases not matched to a gene: 6. The CDR3 totals 15 residues. The germline gives CDR1 SGHTA, CDR2 FQGNSA. The CDR3 loop reads CASSINRGQNYGYTF. The DNA of the CDR3 is TGTGCCAGCAGCATAAACAGGGGGCAGAACTATGGCTACACCTTC. The full variable domain, completed using reference TRBV7-2 and TRBJ1-2, is GAGVSQSPSNKVTEKGKDVELRCDPISGHTALYWYRQSLGQGLEFLIYFQGNSAPDKSGLPSDRFSAERTGGSVSTLTIQRTQQEDSAVYLCASSINRGQNYGYTFGSGTRLTVV.

CDR3 sequence reads: CASSPPASGSNEQFF. In DNA form, the CDR3 reads TGTGCCAGCTCACCACCGGCTAGCGGGAGTAATGAGCAGTTCTTC. This rearrangement joins TRBV18 to TRBJ2-1, with 10 bases identical to TRBD2. V gave up 0 bases and J gave up 7 bases; unmatched junction bases: 3. The CDR3 has 15 amino acids. Germline V CDR1 and CDR2: KGHSH, LQKENI.

The chain couples TRBV6-5 to TRBJ2-7; D possibly corresponds to TRBD1 (7 bases). The V and J ends lost 6 bases and 2 bases respectively, with 14 bases between them. The germline CDR1 and CDR2 sequences are MNHEY and SVGAGI. The CDR3 totals 14 residues. The CDR3 coding sequence is TGTGCCAGCAGCCGAGGAGGGGGCCCCTACGAGCAGTACTTC. It codes for CASSRGGGPYEQYF.

A remark on this clonotype: At one of its ends the junction is not consistent with the germline gene, which may arise from a read error. J is TRBJ1-5 and V is TRBV6-2 or TRBV6-3; 9 bases line up with TRBD1. CDR3 length equals 14 residues. Germline loops: CDR1 MNHEY, CDR2 SVGEGT. CDR3: CAGRWDRGNQPQHF. In DNA form, the CDR3 reads TGTGCCGGCAGATGGGACAGGGGCAATCAGCCCCAGCATTTT.

This clonotype was counted many times. V gene TRBV4-1 combines with J gene TRBJ1-4; 8 positions agree with TRBD1. This CDR3 comprises 15 residues. The germline gives CDR1 MGHRA, CDR2 YSYEKL. The ends lost 0 bases at V and 10 bases at J; junction bases unmatched: 7. The CDR3 coding sequence is TGCGCCAGCAGCCAAGATAGGACAGGGCGAAGAAAACTGTTTTTT. This translates into CASSQDRTGRRKLFF.

This chain joins TRBV7-2 and TRBJ1-1; 7 bases are shared with TRBD1. The CDR3 consists of 13 residues. Unmatched junction bases numbered 4, after V lost 5 bases and J lost 4 bases. CDR1 and CDR2 (germline): SGHTA, FQGNSA. CDR3 sequence (DNA): TGTGCCAGCAGCGTTGACAGGGTCACTGAAGCTTTCTTT. The encoded protein is CASSVDRVTEAFF. Full variable domain (remainder filled in from reference TRBV7-2 and TRBJ1-1): GAGVSQSPSNKVTEKGKDVELRCDPISGHTALYWYRQSLGQGLEFLIYFQGNSAPDKSGLPSDRFSAERTGGSVSTLTIQRTQQEDSAVYLCASSVDRVTEAFFGQGTRLTVV.

A word on this clonotype: At one end, the junction sequence differs from germline, possibly due to a read error. V is TRBV20-1 and J is TRBJ2-5, with 15 positions matching TRBD2. The CDR3 is 17 amino acids. Germline V gene sequence: CDR1 DFQATT, CDR2 SNEGSKA (reference sequence). The CDR3 loop is CSVRDPMGLAGGLEQYF. The DNA of the CDR3 is TGCAGTGTTAGAGACCCTATGGGACTAGCGGGAGGCTTAGAGCAGTACTTC.

This chain uses TRBV10-3 with TRBJ2-7; tentatively, D is TRBD2 (7 bases). This CDR3 region has 16 residues. V gave up 0 bases and J gave up 5 bases, with 17 bases separating them. Germline CDR1 ENHRY, CDR2 SYGVKD. The CDR3 DNA reads TGTGCCATCAGTGAGTCGGTGGGGGGGCCTTACAACGAGCAGTACTTC. Its translation: CAISESVGGPYNEQYF.

The gene calls are TRBV27 and TRBJ2-1; D may be TRBD1 (6 bases). The CDR3 has 11 amino acids. From germline, CDR1 is MNHEY and CDR2 SMNVEV (reference sequence). The germline V and J ends were trimmed by 4 bases and 10 bases, with 8 bases remaining between them. The CDR3 coding sequence is TGTGCCAGCAGTTGGGGGCGGGAGCAGTTCTTC. Encoded protein: CASSWGREQFF.